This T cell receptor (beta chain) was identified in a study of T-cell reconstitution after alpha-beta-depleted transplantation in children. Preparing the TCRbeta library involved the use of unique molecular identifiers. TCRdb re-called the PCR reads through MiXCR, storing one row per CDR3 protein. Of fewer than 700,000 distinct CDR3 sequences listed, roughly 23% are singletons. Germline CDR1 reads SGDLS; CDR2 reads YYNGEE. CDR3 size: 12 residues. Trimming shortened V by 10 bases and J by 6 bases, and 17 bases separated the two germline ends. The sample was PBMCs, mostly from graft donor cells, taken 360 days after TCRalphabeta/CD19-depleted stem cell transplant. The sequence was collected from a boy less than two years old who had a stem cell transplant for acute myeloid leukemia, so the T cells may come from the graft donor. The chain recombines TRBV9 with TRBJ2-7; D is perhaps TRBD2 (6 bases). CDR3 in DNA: TGTGCCGTAGCATGTGGGGGGTTCGAGCAGTACGTC. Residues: CAVACGGFEQYV.